One and the same sample provided the 24 T cell receptor beta chains below, sequenced in a study of blood T cell repertoires in COVID-19. Only in-frame clones appear in the TCRdb table, and some are missing; sequencing was by immunoSEQ multiplex PCR. The sample has 650,000 to 800,000 clones, approximately 90% seen once. Source material: peripheral blood. These receptors originate from a woman aged 18-29 years with acute or convalescent COVID-19.

The V call is TRBV3-1 (or the pseudogene TRBV3-2), the J call TRBJ2-7; D is unresolved. The CDR3 consists of 12 residues. Germline CDR1 is LGHDT and CDR2 is YNNKEL (reference sequence). Trimming took 3 bases from V and 6 from J, leaving 9 bases between them. In DNA form, the CDR3 reads TGTGCCAGCAGCCACATCGCGTCCGAGCAGTACTTC. It specifies CASSHIASEQYF.

The genes are TRBV24-1 and TRBJ2-1; maybe TRBD1 (6 bases). Germline V gives CDR1 KGHDR, CDR2 SFDVKD. CDR3 length equals 17 residues. Trimming removed 9 bases at V and 2 bases at J, with 22 bases between. This CDR3 reads CATGRVRDIAPYNEQFF. The CDR3 DNA sequence: TGTGCCACCGGTCGAGTCAGGGACATCGCGCCCTACAATGAGCAGTTCTTC.

The genes are TRBV5-1 and TRBJ1-2; tentatively, D is TRBD1 (5 bases). Germline CDR1 and CDR2: SGHRS and YFSETQ. V lost 1 base to trimming and J lost 4 bases, with 11 bases between them. This CDR3 is 14 amino acids long. Here the CDR3 reads CASSLTRGSYGYTF. The CDR3, as DNA: TGCGCCAGCAGCTTGACTCGGGGGAGCTATGGCTACACCTTC.

The chain employs TRBV5-1 and TRBJ1-6, with a possible D match to TRBD1 (5 bases). Germline CDR1 is SGHRS and CDR2 is YFSETQ. V lost 7 bases and J 0 bases, leaving 17 bases between the germline ends. The CDR3 runs 17 residues. CDR3 nucleotides: TGCGCCAGCTCCACTGCCCAGGGTAGCTCCTATAATTCACCCCTCCACTTT. Protein: CASSTAQGSSYNSPLHF.

This clone was seen a single time. The chain employs TRBV6-5 and TRBJ1-2; D gene unclear. V lost 6 bases, J lost 4 bases, and 15 bases lay in between. CDR3 length: 14 residues. Germline V gene sequence: CDR1 MNHEY, CDR2 SVGAGI. CDR3 residues: CASSADVGGYGYTF. CDR3 DNA sequence: TGTGCCAGCAGCGCCGACGTAGGAGGCTATGGCTACACCTTC.

The chain uses TRBV5-1 and TRBJ1-1, with TRBD1 matching over 7 bases. Per the germline V gene, CDR1 is SGHRS and CDR2 is YFSETQ. Germline trimming cut 8 bases from V and 2 bases from J; bases unmatched to any gene: 12. The CDR3 consists of 15 residues. Written as DNA, the CDR3 is TGCGCCAGTTCGCGACAGGGTGGGGGAAACACTGAAGCTTTCTTT. It translates to CASSRQGGGNTEAFF.

This sequence joins TRBV19 and TRBJ1-5, with D possibly being TRBD1 (5 bases). V shed 10 bases and J shed 3 bases, with 19 bases lying between them. The V gene's germline CDR1 is LNHDA and CDR2 SQIVND (reference sequence). The length of the CDR3 is 15 residues. Written as DNA, the CDR3 is TGTGCCACTTCTCTGACAGCAAGTTTCAATCAGCCCCAGCATTTT. Protein product: CATSLTASFNQPQHF.

V gene TRBV27 combines with J gene TRBJ2-7, with D unresolved. The CDR3 extends over 12 amino acids. V shed 4 bases and J shed 7 bases, with 11 bases lying between them. CDR1 is MNHEY and CDR2 is SMNVEV in the germline V gene (reference sequence). CDR3 DNA sequence: TGTGCCAGCAGTTCACGGCGCAGGGAGCAGTACTTC. This gives the protein CASSSRRREQYF.

As DNA, the CDR3 is TGTGCCAGCAGCCCGAGACTAGCGGGGGCCGTCCAAGAGACCCAGTACTTC. This codes for CASSPRLAGAVQETQYF. The genes are TRBV7-7 and TRBJ2-5, with 12 bases matching TRBD2. V dropped 5 bases and J dropped 1; count of bases not matched to a gene: 8. This CDR3 comprises 17 residues. Germline V gene lookup returns CDR1 SSHAT and CDR2 FNYEAQ (reference sequence).

The V and J genes are TRBV3-1 (or the pseudogene TRBV3-2) and TRBJ2-1; maybe TRBD2 (6 bases). The CDR3 covers 17 residues. The germline gives CDR1 LGHDT, CDR2 YNNKEL (reference sequence). V lost 4 bases and J lost 0, with 16 bases in between. The CDR3 nucleotides read TGTGCCAGCAGCCTCGGAGCGGGCCAATTCTCCTACAATGAGCAGTTCTTC. This translates into CASSLGAGQFSYNEQFF.

The chain joins TRBV7-9 to TRBJ1-3, with 8 nucleotides matching TRBD1. There are 16 residues in the CDR3. V shed 2 bases and J 0 bases; nucleotides not matched to a gene: 3. Per germline, CDR1 SEHNR and CDR2 FQNEAQ (reference sequence). CDR3 sequence (DNA): TGTGCCAGCAGCTTATCCCAGGGGGCCTCTGGAAACACCATATATTTT. It yields the protein CASSLSQGASGNTIYF.

The CDR3 DNA is TGCGCCAGCAGCTTGGGGTCAGATGGCTACACCTTC. Its protein is CASSLGSDGYTF. The V call is TRBV5-1, the J call TRBJ1-2; D remains unclear. Germline V gives CDR1 SGHRS, CDR2 YFSETQ. Deletions cut 0 bases from V and 6 bases from J, with 6 bases between. This CDR3 comprises 12 residues.

The chain has TRBV19 and TRBJ1-2; TRBD1 might be the D (6 bases). The CDR3 loop spans 12 amino acids. Germline loops: CDR1 LNHDA, CDR2 SQIVND (reference sequence). DNA for the CDR3: TGTGGTTCGTACAGGGCCGGAGGTGGCTACACCTTC. Its translation is CGSYRAGGGYTF.

The V call is TRBV30, the J call TRBJ1-6; D possibly corresponds to TRBD1 (5 bases). Trimming took off 2 bases at V and 5 bases at J, with 7 bases between the two ends. The CDR3 is 13 residues long. CDR1 GTSNPN and CDR2 SVGIG come from the germline V gene (reference sequence). This chain's CDR3 is CAWSPGNNSPLHF. CDR3 bases: TGTGCCTGGAGTCCAGGGAATAATTCACCCCTCCACTTT.

The chain links TRBV4-3 to TRBJ1-6, with D perhaps TRBD1 (5 bases). With 0 bases removed from V and 9 bases from J, the gap between germline ends came to 12 bases. The CDR3 consists of 15 residues. CDR1 and CDR2 (germline): LGHNA, YSLEER. This chain's CDR3 is CASSQEARAGSPLHF. DNA for the CDR3: TGCGCCAGCAGCCAAGAGGCCAGGGCTGGTTCACCCCTCCACTTT.

The gene calls are TRBV7-6 and TRBJ1-6; 7 nucleotides match TRBD1. Germline CDR1 is SGHVS and CDR2 is FNYEAQ. With V trimmed by 5 bases and J by 4 bases, 8 bases remained unmatched. The CDR3 has 16 residues. CDR3 nucleotide sequence: TGTGCCAGCAGCATAATACCGGGACAGTATAATTCACCCCTCCACTTT. It is translated as CASSIIPGQYNSPLHF.

The chain is built from TRBV3-1 (or the pseudogene TRBV3-2) and TRBJ1-5; D may be TRBD1 (6 bases). CDR1 LGHDT and CDR2 YNNKEL come from the germline V gene (reference sequence). Trimming cost V 5 bases and J 7 bases, with 15 bases left between them. The CDR3 extends over 14 amino acids. The CDR3 DNA is TGTGCCAGCAGCATACAGGGAAAGGGGCAGCCCCAGCATTTT. Encoded protein: CASSIQGKGQPQHF.

J is TRBJ1-1 and V is TRBV15; maybe TRBD1 (5 bases). CDR1 and CDR2 (germline): LNHNV, YYDKDF (reference sequence). V was clipped by 4 bases and J by 11 bases, with 14 bases between them. This CDR3 contains 12 residues. The DNA of the CDR3 is TGTGCCACCAGCAACAGCAGGGTTCTGGCTTTCTTT. It translates to CATSNSRVLAFF.

The CDR3 sequence is CAIGVYEQYF. The CDR3 DNA sequence: TGTGCCATCGGGGTCTACGAGCAGTACTTC. This sequence joins TRBV6-5 and TRBJ2-7, with D maybe TRBD2 (5 bases). The CDR3 runs to 10 residues. Trimming cost V 10 bases and J 3 bases, with 7 bases left between them. The germline V gene has CDR1 MNHEY and CDR2 SVGAGI.

The chain carries TRBV4-1 and TRBJ2-7; no reliable D call. V was trimmed by 1 base and J by 6 bases, leaving 10 bases between them. The length of the CDR3 is 13 residues. The V gene's germline CDR1 is MGHRA and CDR2 YSYEKL. CDR3 sequence: CASSQVSGLEQYF. CDR3 bases: TGCGCCAGCAGCCAAGTATCCGGTCTCGAGCAGTACTTC.

This clone was picked up one time. The chain couples TRBV29-1 to TRBJ1-1, with no clear D. Trimming cost V 6 bases and J 4 bases, with 18 bases left between them. CDR3 length: 14 amino acids. Per germline, CDR1 SQVTM and CDR2 ANQGSEA. The CDR3 reads CSVPDRGIFTEAFF. The CDR3 DNA is TGCAGCGTCCCCGACCGCGGCATCTTCACTGAAGCTTTCTTT.

The gene calls are TRBV6-5 and TRBJ1-1; possibly TRBD1 for D (5 bases). Per the germline V gene, CDR1 is MNHEY and CDR2 is SVGAGI. The CDR3 sequence is 16 residues long. Between the trimmed V and J ends, which lost 4 bases and 0 bases, there was a span of 15 bases. The CDR3 here is CASSSTGRGLNTEAFF. CDR3 DNA sequence: TGTGCCAGCAGTTCCACCGGGAGGGGCCTGAACACTGAAGCTTTCTTT.

CDR3 nucleotide sequence: TGTGCCAGCTCACCAACATTTTCCTACGAGCAGTACTTC. Translation: CASSPTFSYEQYF. This rearrangement joins TRBV18 to TRBJ2-7, with unresolved D. CDR1 and CDR2 (germline): KGHSH, LQKENI. V was clipped by 2 bases and J by 1 base, with 6 bases between them. This CDR3 is built from 13 residues.

The genes are TRBV19 and TRBJ2-6; 7 nucleotides line up with TRBD1. The junction had 15 bases not matched to a gene; V was cut back by 3 bases and J by 4 bases. Germline V lookup: CDR1 LNHDA, CDR2 SQIVND (reference sequence). This CDR3 has 19 amino acids. The CDR3 spells CASSIGRNRGLSGANVLTF. The CDR3 DNA is TGTGCCAGTAGTATTGGGCGGAACAGGGGTTTATCAGGGGCCAACGTCCTGACTTTC.